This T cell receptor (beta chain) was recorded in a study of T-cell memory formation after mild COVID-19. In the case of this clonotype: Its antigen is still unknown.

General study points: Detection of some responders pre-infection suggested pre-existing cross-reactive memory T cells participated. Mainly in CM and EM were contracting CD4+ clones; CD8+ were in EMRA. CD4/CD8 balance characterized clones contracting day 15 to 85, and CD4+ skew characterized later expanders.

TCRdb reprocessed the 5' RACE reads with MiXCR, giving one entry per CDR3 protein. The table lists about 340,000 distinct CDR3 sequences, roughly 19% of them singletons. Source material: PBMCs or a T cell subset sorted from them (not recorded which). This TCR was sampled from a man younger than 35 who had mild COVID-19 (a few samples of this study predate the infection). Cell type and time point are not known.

CDR3: CASTWTGNNQPQHF. As DNA, the CDR3 is TGTGCCAGCACTTGGACAGGGAACAATCAGCCCCAGCATTTT. This chain connects TRBV12-3 or TRBV12-4 to TRBJ1-5; TRBD1 aligns across 8 bases. The length of the CDR3 is 14 residues. V was clipped by 7 bases and J by 3 bases; unmatched bases: 5.